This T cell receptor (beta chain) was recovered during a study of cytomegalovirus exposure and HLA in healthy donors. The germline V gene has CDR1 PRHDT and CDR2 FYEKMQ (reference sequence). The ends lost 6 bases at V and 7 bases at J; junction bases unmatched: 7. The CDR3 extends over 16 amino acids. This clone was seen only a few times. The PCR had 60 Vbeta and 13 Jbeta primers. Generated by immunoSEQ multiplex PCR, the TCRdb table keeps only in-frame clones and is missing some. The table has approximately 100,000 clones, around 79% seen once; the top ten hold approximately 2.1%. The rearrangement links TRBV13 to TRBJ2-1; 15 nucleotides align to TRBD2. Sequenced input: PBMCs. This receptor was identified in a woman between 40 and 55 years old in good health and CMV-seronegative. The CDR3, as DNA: TGTGCCAGCAGGCGTGGACTAGCGGGGGGGAGGAATGAGCAGTTCTTC. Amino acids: CASRRGLAGGRNEQFF.